Described below is a single TCR beta chain sequence and its context. This sample stems from a study of blood T cell repertoires in COVID-19. About the research overall: PBMCs, B-cell-depleted T cells, or T cells provided the cDNA or gDNA that made up the material.

As originally analysed: Estimation of nucleated cell counts was performed using reference gene primer amplification. Libraries were prepared by immunoSEQ multiplex PCR; TCRdb keeps only in-frame clonotypes and omits some of them. The D gene and trimming were derived from the DNA, and the V and J assignments and clone size from that table. The data contain some 380,000 clones, around 87% of them singletons. All recovered Cohort 3 donors got two negative PCRs, got clearance, or saw symptom resolution. The CDR3 is made up of 15 amino acids. V shed 6 bases, J shed 6 bases, and the junction held 10 bases outside the gene matches. Germline CDR1 and CDR2: MNHEY and SVGAGI.

The origin of this receptor is a man younger than 45 who had recovered from COVID-19. Sequences were obtained from PBMCs or T cells enriched from blood (not recorded which). This chain connects TRBV6-5 to TRBJ1-2; 10 positions agree with TRBD1. CDR3 region: CASREMTGGGDGYTF. The DNA for the CDR3 is TGTGCCAGCAGAGAGATGACAGGGGGCGGCGATGGCTACACCTTC.